The clone carrying this T cell receptor beta chain was detected ten times or more. This specimen belongs to a study of T cells in Graves' hyperthyroidism and ophthalmopathy. Study overall: Peripheral blood collection took place at initial diagnosis, before any treatment.

The CDR3 contains 15 residues. V lost 3 bases to trimming and J lost 3 bases; unmatched junction nucleotides: 9. The germline gives CDR1 DFQATT, CDR2 SNEGSKA (reference sequence). The source material, RNA transcripts, was used to amplify TCR beta CDR3 regions. Initially, a first-round RT-PCR of the TCR CDR3 employed the HTBI primer set. One entry per CDR3 protein results from TCRdb running MiXCR on the multiplex PCR reads. The sample has 450,000 to 650,000 distinct CDR3 sequences, 13% to 15% seen once; the top ten hold roughly 7%. This clonotype was obtained from a woman in her late teens or twenties with Graves' ophthalmopathy. This chain links TRBV20-1 with TRBJ1-1; TRBD1 matches at 8 bases. Specimen: blood. In nucleotides, the CDR3 is TGCAGTGCTAGCTGGGACAGGAGTCTAGACACTGAAGCTTTCTTT. Translated: CSASWDRSLDTEAFF.